Below, 3 T cell receptor beta chains from the same sample are listed, as sequenced in a study of post-analysis software for immune sequencing data. Unique-molecular-identifier-tagged TCR beta cDNA libraries were used. From the PCR reads, TCRdb called clonotypes with MiXCR, one entry per CDR3 protein. This sample has approximately 730,000 distinct CDR3 sequences; roughly 27% occur once, and the top ten carry around 0.56%. No cognate antigen is known for these TCRs. Notes on the study in general: In patients, about 5 TRBV segments were more frequent than in controls, with TRBV5-6, TRBV5-1 and TRBV20-1 among them.

Sequencing was done on a sample of blood. The receptors originated from a girl aged 10 to 17 with multiple sclerosis.

This clonotype was detected ten times or more. One junction end disagrees with the germline gene, perhaps due to a read error. The V gene is TRBV5-1, the J gene TRBJ2-1, with 8 bases aligning to TRBD1. This CDR3 is built from 14 residues. Germline values: CDR1 SGHRS, CDR2 YFSETQ. The CDR3 DNA reads as TGTGCCAGCAGCTTGGGGACAGGAGGCAATGAGCAGTTCTTC. This gives the protein CASSLGTGGNEQFF.

The chain links TRBV5-1 to TRBJ2-2; TRBD2 might be the D (7 bases). Germline loops: CDR1 SGHRS, CDR2 YFSETQ. This CDR3 contains 16 residues. Trimming removed 0 bases from V and 9 bases from J, with 18 bases in between. The CDR3 here is CASSLEAGAPRRELFF. The CDR3 region has the DNA TGCGCCAGCAGCTTGGAGGCGGGGGCCCCGAGAAGGGAGCTGTTTTTT.

V and J are TRBV4-1 and TRBJ1-5, with a possible D match to TRBD1 (5 bases). There are 16 residues in the CDR3. The germline V and J ends were trimmed by 1 base and 2 bases, with 12 bases remaining between them. CDR1 and CDR2 (germline): MGHRA, YSYEKL. Written as DNA, the CDR3 is TGCGCCAGCAGCCAAGTGGGGCAGGGACGCAATCAGCCCCAGCATTTT. Amino acid sequence: CASSQVGQGRNQPQHF.